This TCR beta chain was captured in a study of shared T cell receptors in the human thymus. The protocol was immunoSEQ multiplex PCR, while the TCRdb copy is restricted to in-frame clones and leaves out a portion. The repertoire holds some 400,000 clones, with 85% to 95% as singletons. In germline, CDR1 is GTSNPN, CDR2 SVGIG (reference sequence). V was shortened by 4 bases and J by 2 bases, with 9 bases between the two germline ends. The CDR3 runs to 13 residues. The sequencing sample was made of thymocytes. The receptor comes from a human donor. This chain joins TRBV30 and TRBJ1-5; the D is unclear. CDR3 protein: CAWMEPGNQPQHF. DNA for the CDR3: TGTGCCTGGATGGAACCGGGCAATCAGCCCCAGCATTTT.